The 29 T cell receptor beta chains presented below share a single source sample, sequenced in a study of cytomegalovirus exposure and HLA in healthy donors. It was with 60 Vbeta and 13 Jbeta primers that the PCR ran. Method: immunoSEQ multiplex PCR; TCRdb's copy keeps in-frame clones and lacks some. The sample records roughly 150,000 clones, 84% being singletons. The sequencing sample was made of PBMCs. The source is a man aged 25 to 40 in good health and CMV-seronegative.

The J gene is TRBJ2-5, the V gene TRBV25-1; 7 nucleotides agree with TRBD2. Trimming cost V 5 bases and J 1 base; bases outside gene matches: 7. This CDR3 spans 15 amino acids. CDR1 is MGHDK and CDR2 is SYGVNS in the germline V gene. The CDR3 DNA is TGTGCCAGCAGTTCTGCTCTAGCGGTCCAAGAGACCCAGTACTTC. Translating it yields CASSSALAVQETQYF.

The chain recombines TRBV6-5 with TRBJ1-1, with D tentatively TRBD1 (5 bases). V dropped 6 bases and J dropped 12 bases, with 20 bases sitting between them. Germline CDR1 reads MNHEY; CDR2 reads SVGAGI. This CDR3 has 13 amino acids. The CDR3 spells CASRRTDSVLTFF. For the CDR3, the DNA is TGTGCCAGCAGACGAACCGACAGTGTGTTAACTTTCTTT.

This chain connects TRBV28 to TRBJ2-2; D remains ambiguous. The CDR3 loop spans 13 amino acids. Per germline, CDR1 MDHEN and CDR2 SYDVKM. Trimming stripped 4 bases from V and 7 bases from J, with 10 bases between. CDR3 residues: CASSSHRVGELFF. CDR3 DNA sequence: TGTGCCAGCAGTTCTCACCGGGTCGGGGAGCTGTTTTTT.

The gene calls are TRBV2 and TRBJ1-4; 7 bases agree with TRBD1. The J segment lost 14 bases and the V segment lost 5 bases, leaving 11 bases of the junction unmatched. CDR3 length: 13 residues. Germline CDR1 is SNHLY and CDR2 is FYNNEI. CDR3 DNA: TGTGCCAGCAGTCTTCCTAGGACAGGAAATCTGTTTTTT. It yields the protein CASSLPRTGNLFF.

The chain uses TRBV21-1 and TRBJ2-7; TRBD2, the table's D call, lacks a check against the DNA. TRBV21-1 is a pseudogene segment. This CDR3 comprises 19 residues. The CDR3 sequence is CASSKISLAGGLSSYEQYF. CDR3 nucleotides: TGTGCCAGCAGCAAAATAAGTCTAGCGGGGGGCCTTAGCTCCTACGAGCAGTACTTC.

The chain carries TRBV11-1 and TRBJ2-7; 12 bases agree with TRBD2. This CDR3 has 15 residues. CDR1 and CDR2 (germline): SGHAT, FQDESV (reference sequence). With 5 bases clipped from V and 1 base from J, the junction kept 3 bases outside the gene matches. The CDR3 sequence: CASSRLAGDSYEQYF. The DNA of the CDR3 is TGTGCCAGCAGCCGACTAGCGGGAGATTCCTACGAGCAGTACTTC.

This clone showed up just once. The chain links TRBV28 to TRBJ2-7, with a weak D call TRBD1 (5 bases). The CDR3 contains 14 residues. V gave up 0 bases and J gave up 2 bases, with 8 bases separating them. Germline V gene sequence: CDR1 MDHEN, CDR2 SYDVKM. CDR3 region: CASSLWGPPYEQYF. In DNA form, the CDR3 reads TGTGCCAGCAGTTTATGGGGGCCTCCCTACGAGCAGTACTTC.

This clone came up once. The V gene is TRBV6-5, the J gene TRBJ2-1, with TRBD2 matching 7 bases. The CDR3 runs 15 residues. CDR1 is MNHEY, CDR2 SVGAGI, per germline. J gave up 6 bases and V 2 bases, and 7 bases lay outside the gene matches. CDR3 sequence: CASSYRRLAGNEQFF. The CDR3 DNA reads as TGTGCCAGCAGTTACCGTAGACTAGCTGGCAATGAGCAGTTCTTC.

The CDR3 loop reads CASSLAGQGEAFF. In DNA, the CDR3 is TGTGCCAGCAGCTTAGCAGGGCAGGGTGAAGCTTTCTTT. The rearrangement links TRBV7-6 to TRBJ1-1; tentatively, D is TRBD1 (5 bases). V was shortened by 0 bases and J by 7 bases, with 9 bases between the two germline ends. The CDR3 covers 13 residues. CDR1 SGHVS and CDR2 FNYEAQ come from the germline V gene.

The CDR3 reads CASSYRRTSRLEYF. The CDR3 DNA reads TGTGCCAGCAGTTACCGGCGCACTAGTAGGTTGGAGTACTTC. The chain has TRBV6-5 and TRBJ2-7, with D maybe TRBD2 (5 bases). V dropped 2 bases and J dropped 11 bases, with 19 bases sitting between them. CDR1 MNHEY and CDR2 SVGAGI come from the germline V gene. The CDR3 consists of 14 residues.

The chain recombines TRBV7-8 with TRBJ2-7; TRBD2 matches at 13 bases. The CDR3 is 17 amino acids. Trimming removed 5 bases from V and 3 bases from J; junction bases left unmatched: 10. Germline CDR1 SGHVS, CDR2 FQNEAQ. CDR3 bases: TGTGCCAGCAGCCCGGGGCGTTGGACTAGCGGGAGCTACGAGCAGTACTTC. Translated, it gives CASSPGRWTSGSYEQYF.

The V call is TRBV9, the J call TRBJ2-1; the D gene is possibly TRBD2 (6 bases). Germline CDR1 is SGDLS and CDR2 is YYNGEE. V was pared by 4 bases and J by 5 bases, with 16 bases between. CDR3 length: 15 amino acids. The CDR3 protein is CASSRDFGPDNEQFF. The CDR3 nucleotides read TGTGCCAGCAGCCGGGACTTCGGCCCTGACAATGAGCAGTTCTTC.

The chain employs TRBV7-8 and TRBJ2-3; D may be TRBD2 (6 bases). The CDR3 totals 17 residues. The ends were cut back, 1 base at V and 1 base at J, with 15 bases in the middle. CDR1 and CDR2 (germline): SGHVS, FQNEAQ. The CDR3 sequence is CASSLEDAGEGTDTQYF. The CDR3 nucleotides are TGTGCCAGCAGCTTAGAAGACGCCGGGGAGGGCACAGATACGCAGTATTTT.

The chain joins TRBV6-6 to TRBJ2-3; TRBD2 matches 9 bases. The CDR3 contains 16 residues. Unmatched junction bases numbered 5, after V lost 0 bases and J lost 4 bases. Germline CDR1 MNHNY, CDR2 SVGAGI (reference sequence). DNA of the CDR3: TGTGCCAGCAGTTACTCGATCGGCGGGGGGGCAGATACGCAGTATTTT. It codes for CASSYSIGGGADTQYF.

The rearrangement uses TRBV7-9 and TRBJ2-7; TRBD1 aligns across 8 bases. Germline V gene data show CDR1 as SEHNR and CDR2 as FQNEAQ (reference sequence). J lost 3 bases, V lost 7 bases, and 5 bases had no gene match. The CDR3 loop spans 13 amino acids. CDR3 bases: TGTGCCAGCACCAGGACAGGGTTCTACGAGCAGTACTTC. It specifies CASTRTGFYEQYF. Full variable domain (remainder filled in from reference TRBV7-9 and TRBJ2-7): DTGVSQNPRHKITKRGQNVTFRCDPISEHNRLYWYRQTLGQGPEFLTYFQNEAQLEKSRLLSDRFSAERPKGSFSTLEIQRTEQGDSAMYLCASTRTGFYEQYFGPGTRLTVT.

This clone turned up a few times. The chain uses TRBV5-1 and TRBJ2-5; TRBD1 agrees at 10 bases. Gene TRBJ2-7 matches the end of the DNA better, so the J call may be wrong. In germline, CDR1 is SGHRS, CDR2 YFSETQ. The CDR3 has 15 residues. The CDR3, as DNA: TGCGCCAGCAGCTTGGTTGGGACAGGGGACTACGAGCAGTACTTC. Its protein product is CASSLVGTGDYEQYF.

V and J are TRBV4-1 and TRBJ1-5; D may be TRBD1 (5 bases). CDR3 length: 12 residues. V dropped 1 base and J dropped 7 bases, with 5 bases sitting between them. Germline CDR1 is MGHRA and CDR2 is YSYEKL. CDR3 DNA sequence: TGCGCCAGCAGCCAAGGGGGCCAGCCCCAGCATTTT. Translated: CASSQGGQPQHF.

This rearrangement joins TRBV30 to TRBJ1-1; D is unclear. Germline V gene data show CDR1 as GTSNPN and CDR2 as SVGIG (reference sequence). The V end lost 0 bases, the J end lost 10 bases, and 15 bases lay between the germline ends. This CDR3 spans 13 amino acids. The CDR3 nucleotides are TGTGCCTGGAGTGTTAGGCAGCCCAGCGGAGCTTTCTTT. Its protein product is CAWSVRQPSGAFF. The whole variable domain, filled in from reference TRBV30 and TRBJ1-1, reads SQTIHQWPATLVQPVGSPLSLECTVEGTSNPNLYWYRQAAGRGLQLLFYSVGIGQISSEVPQNLSASRPQDRQFILSSKKLLLSDSGFYLCAWSVRQPSGAFFGQGTRLTVV.

J is TRBJ2-1 and V is TRBV5-6; a possible D gene is TRBD2 (7 bases). The CDR3 has 15 residues. Per germline, CDR1 SGHDT and CDR2 YYEEEE. V was shortened by 0 bases and J by 6 bases, with 13 bases between the two germline ends. CDR3 bases: TGTGCCAGCAGCTTGGTTGCGGGGGCTTCCAATGAGCAGTTCTTC. It encodes CASSLVAGASNEQFF.

CDR3 residues: CASTLDGVSYEQYF. The CDR3 coding sequence is TGTGCCAGCACCCTCGACGGAGTCTCCTACGAGCAGTACTTC. The chain employs TRBV28 and TRBJ2-7; no firm D call. The CDR3 sequence is 14 residues long. Trimming pared 7 bases from V and 0 bases from J, leaving 13 bases between. Germline values: CDR1 MDHEN, CDR2 SYDVKM.

The chain combines TRBV30 with TRBJ2-1, with 7 bases lining up with TRBD2. CDR3 length: 12 amino acids. Germline V gene lookup returns CDR1 GTSNPN and CDR2 SVGIG (reference sequence). The J segment lost 8 bases and the V segment lost 1 base, leaving 2 bases of the junction unmatched. CDR3 nucleotide sequence: TGTGCCTGGAGTGGGACTAGATATGAGCAGTTCTTC. Its translation: CAWSGTRYEQFF.

The chain carries TRBV18 and TRBJ1-5; 7 bases are a match to TRBD1. The junction had 4 bases not matched to a gene; V was cut back by 2 bases and J by 3 bases. The CDR3 has 15 residues. Germline lookup yields CDR1 KGHSH and CDR2 LQKENI. The CDR3 DNA reads as TGTGCCAGCTCACCAAGAACAGGGGCCAATCAGCCCCAGCATTTT. Protein product: CASSPRTGANQPQHF.

The chain uses TRBV5-4 and TRBJ2-5, with D possibly being TRBD1 (6 bases). This CDR3 spans 13 amino acids. The V end lost 4 bases, the J end lost 1 base, and 8 bases lay between the germline ends. The V gene's germline CDR1 is SGHNT and CDR2 YYREEE (reference sequence). Here the CDR3 DNA reads TGTGCCAGCAGCATACAGGGCCAAGAGACCCAGTACTTC. Protein sequence: CASSIQGQETQYF.

V and J are TRBV5-6 and TRBJ2-5; 8 bases align to TRBD2. This CDR3 is built from 14 residues. V was pared by 0 bases and J by 3 bases, with 1 base of the junction left unmatched. Germline values: CDR1 SGHDT, CDR2 YYEEEE. CDR3 sequence reads: CASSLVGLEETQYF. CDR3 DNA: TGTGCCAGCAGCTTGGTGGGACTAGAAGAGACCCAGTACTTC.

The rearrangement uses TRBV7-2 and TRBJ1-1, with D possibly TRBD1 on 5 matching bases. The CDR3 length is 13 residues. Looked up from germline, CDR1 is SGHTA and CDR2 is FQGNSA. V lost 2 bases to trimming and J lost 7 bases, with 11 bases between them. The CDR3 here is CASSLRGEGEAFF. The CDR3 DNA is TGTGCCAGCAGCTTACGGGGGGAGGGTGAAGCTTTCTTT.

This clone was found once. V is TRBV19 and J is TRBJ2-3; D may be TRBD2 (5 bases). The V and J ends lost 5 bases and 6 bases respectively, with 9 bases between them. This CDR3 is 12 amino acids long. Germline V CDR1 and CDR2: LNHDA, SQIVND (reference sequence). Here the CDR3 reads CASSWRWDTQYF. CDR3 sequence (DNA): TGTGCCAGTAGTTGGAGGTGGGATACGCAGTATTTT.

As for this clone: Germline and junction disagree at one end, which may indicate a read error. The V call is TRBV7-9, the J call TRBJ1-5; 7 bases align to TRBD1. The CDR3 has 12 residues. Germline V gene sequence: CDR1 SEHNR, CDR2 FQNEAQ (reference sequence). The CDR3 DNA reads as TGTTCCAGCAGCCTAGGACAGGCCGCTAAGCATTTT. It encodes CSSSLGQAAKHF.

The chain recombines TRBV4-2 with TRBJ1-1; D unresolved. Germline values: CDR1 LGHNA, CDR2 YNFKEQ. The CDR3 spans 14 residues. The V end was cut by 1 base, the J end by 5 bases, with 11 bases between. The CDR3 sequence is CASSQAPRRTEAFF. The CDR3, as DNA: TGTGCCAGCAGCCAAGCTCCCAGGAGGACTGAAGCTTTCTTT.

This sequence joins TRBV2 and TRBJ1-1; 9 positions match TRBD1. Germline lookup yields CDR1 SNHLY and CDR2 FYNNEI. The CDR3 extends over 14 amino acids. Trimming took 7 bases from V and 5 from J; bases not matched to a gene: 8. The CDR3 nucleotides are TGTGCCAGCATTTGGGGGACAGGGAGGACTGAAGCTTTCTTT. Translated, it gives CASIWGTGRTEAFF. The full variable domain, with the rest looked up from reference TRBV2 and TRBJ1-1, is EPEVTQTPSHQVTQMGQEVILRCVPISNHLYFYWYRQILGQKVEFLVSFYNNEISEKSEIFDDQFSVERPDGSNFTLKIRSTKLEDSAMYFCASIWGTGRTEAFFGQGTRLTVV.